Following are 24 T cell receptor beta chains from one sample sequenced in a study of CD8 T cells in ankylosing spondylitis. Broader study findings: Characteristic, it appeared, of ankylosing spondylitis blood was a TCR beta motif of 7 or 8 highly homologous variants.

The antigens for these receptors are not known. TCRdb re-called the 5' RACE reads with MiXCR, one entry per CDR3 protein. The sample shows over 600,000 distinct CDR3 sequences, around 19% of them seen only once. Sequencing used blood, either unsorted or a sorted T cell fraction (not recorded which). These TCRs come from a male donor with ankylosing spondylitis.

The V gene is TRBV5-1, the J gene TRBJ2-7; 8 bases align to TRBD2. There are 15 residues in the CDR3. Trimming cost V 2 bases and J 6 bases; bases outside gene matches: 10. From germline, CDR1 is SGHRS and CDR2 YFSETQ. In DNA form, the CDR3 reads TGCGCCAGCAGCTTAGACGGGACTAGGGGGATCGAGCAGTACTTC. This codes for CASSLDGTRGIEQYF.

The chain combines TRBV7-2 with TRBJ2-7, with 10 positions matching TRBD1. Trimming cost V 5 bases and J 7 bases; bases outside gene matches: 11. This CDR3 spans 15 amino acids. Germline lookup yields CDR1 SGHTA and CDR2 FQGNSA. CDR3 sequence reads: CASSLNIGQGGEQYF. In DNA, the CDR3 is TGTGCCAGCAGCCTCAATATCGGACAGGGGGGTGAGCAGTACTTC. Filled out from reference TRBV7-2 and TRBJ2-7, the complete variable domain reads GAGVSQSPSNKVTEKGKDVELRCDPISGHTALYWYRQSLGQGLEFLIYFQGNSAPDKSGLPSDRFSAERTGGSVSTLTIQRTQQEDSAVYLCASSLNIGQGGEQYFGPGTRLTVT.

The chain couples TRBV6-1 to TRBJ1-4; D gene unclear. The germline V and J ends were trimmed by 2 bases and 10 bases, with 14 bases remaining between them. This CDR3 spans 14 amino acids. Germline CDR1 is MNHNS and CDR2 is SASEGT. For the CDR3, the DNA is TGTGCCAGCAGTGAATTCAACCCCATGGGAAAACTGTTTTTT. Its protein is CASSEFNPMGKLFF.

The chain has TRBV12-3 or TRBV12-4 and TRBJ1-1; TRBD1 agrees at 10 bases. The trim removed 3 bases at V and 5 bases at J, leaving 6 bases unmatched. The length of the CDR3 is 15 residues. CDR3 in DNA: TGTGCCAGCAGTTTGCGACAGGGGGCTAGGACTGAAGCTTTCTTT. Translation: CASSLRQGARTEAFF.

This clonotype was counted only a few times. The gene calls are TRBV5-5 and TRBJ2-2; D possibly uses TRBD1 or TRBD2 (5 bases each). CDR3 length: 15 residues. The germline V gene encodes CDR1 SGHKS and CDR2 YYEKEE (reference sequence). Trimming removed 7 bases at V and 0 bases at J, with 13 bases between. The CDR3 DNA follows: TGTGCCAGCGGCCTGGGACCTACGAACACCGGGGAGCTGTTTTTT. Translating it yields CASGLGPTNTGELFF.

The gene calls are TRBV28 and TRBJ2-2; D perhaps matches TRBD1 (6 bases). This CDR3 contains 15 residues. Between the trimmed V and J ends, which lost 8 bases and 6 bases, there was a span of 19 bases. The germline V gene encodes CDR1 MDHEN and CDR2 SYDVKM. The CDR3 protein is CASSVRQVIPGELFF. CDR3 in DNA: TGTGCCAGCTCTGTTAGACAGGTCATACCCGGGGAGCTGTTTTTT.

The rearrangement links TRBV7-9 to TRBJ1-5; maybe TRBD1 (5 bases). The V end was cut by 5 bases, the J end by 4 bases, with 12 bases between. The CDR3 spans 14 residues. CDR1 is SEHNR, CDR2 FQNEAQ, per germline (reference sequence). CDR3 sequence: CASSTSRENQPQHF. DNA for the CDR3: TGTGCCAGCAGCACCTCCAGGGAGAATCAGCCCCAGCATTTT. The full variable domain, rest sourced from reference TRBV7-9 and TRBJ1-5, is DTGVSQNPRHKITKRGQNVTFRCDPISEHNRLYWYRQTLGQGPEFLTYFQNEAQLEKSRLLSDRFSAERPKGSFSTLEIQRTEQGDSAMYLCASSTSRENQPQHFGDGTRLSIL.

The J gene is TRBJ2-1, the V gene TRBV4-1; no reliable D call. The CDR3 has 13 residues. Germline V gene sequence: CDR1 MGHRA, CDR2 YSYEKL. V was clipped by 4 bases and J by 9 bases, with 13 bases between them. CDR3 nucleotide sequence: TGCGCCAGCAGCCTCTCCGACTCGATTGAGCAGTTCTTC. Residues: CASSLSDSIEQFF.

The chain recombines TRBV4-1 with TRBJ2-1, with D tentatively TRBD2 (6 bases). Germline V lookup: CDR1 MGHRA, CDR2 YSYEKL. The CDR3 spans 16 residues. Trimming shortened V by 4 bases and J by 5 bases, and 18 bases separated the two germline ends. The CDR3 region has the DNA TGCGCCAGCAGCCTTATAGAGGGCCTAGCGAACAATGAGCAGTTCTTC. Translated, it gives CASSLIEGLANNEQFF.

The chain employs TRBV6-1 and TRBJ1-4; the D gene is possibly TRBD1 (6 bases). Trimming cost V 10 bases and J 4 bases, with 19 bases left between them. The germline CDR1 and CDR2 sequences are MNHNS and SASEGT. The length of the CDR3 is 15 residues. This chain's CDR3 is CATRSDRSVNEKLFF. Here the CDR3 DNA reads TGTGCCACCAGAAGCGACAGGTCCGTTAATGAAAAACTGTTTTTT.

This clonotype showed up just a few times. The genes are TRBV6-1 and TRBJ1-5; D is undetermined. The CDR3 spans 15 residues. The V gene's germline CDR1 is MNHNS and CDR2 SASEGT. V was pared by 6 bases and J by 2 bases, with 14 bases between. For the CDR3, the DNA is TGTGCCAGCAGCGAGGGTACACTTGGCAATCAGCCCCAGCATTTT. Translating gives CASSEGTLGNQPQHF.

The chain joins TRBV6-1 to TRBJ1-5, with D maybe TRBD1 (6 bases). Germline V gene sequence: CDR1 MNHNS, CDR2 SASEGT. V lost 6 bases and J lost 3, with 21 bases in between. The CDR3 runs to 17 residues. The CDR3 region has the DNA TGTGCCAGCAGCCCCAGGGGAGGGGCCGGGGTCAATCAGCCCCAGCATTTT. Protein: CASSPRGGAGVNQPQHF.

The J gene is TRBJ2-5, the V gene TRBV29-1, with TRBD2 matching over 11 bases. The CDR3 length is 15 residues. In germline, CDR1 is SQVTM, CDR2 ANQGSEA. With 4 bases clipped from V and 5 bases from J, the junction kept 9 bases outside the gene matches. The CDR3 DNA sequence: TGCAGCGTTGGGGCCCTTAGCGGGAGGGCCGAGACCCAGTACTTC. This translates into CSVGALSGRAETQYF.

The V and J genes are TRBV12-3 or TRBV12-4 and TRBJ1-5, with a weak D call TRBD1 (6 bases). The CDR3 is 14 residues long. The V gene lost 3 bases and the J gene lost 4 bases, with 10 bases spanning the gap. The CDR3 protein is CASSFGQQNQPQHF. The CDR3 DNA reads as TGTGCCAGCAGTTTTGGACAGCAGAATCAGCCCCAGCATTTT.

The sample holds a few counts of this clonotype. The genes are TRBV7-2 and TRBJ1-5, with 7 bases lining up with TRBD1. The germline CDR1 and CDR2 sequences are SGHTA and FQGNSA. The CDR3 sequence is 15 residues long. V lost 5 bases, J lost 1 base, and 5 bases stayed unmatched. CDR3 region: CASSQTGVSNQPQHF. DNA of the CDR3: TGTGCCAGCAGCCAAACAGGGGTGAGCAATCAGCCCCAGCATTTT.

With respect to this clonotype: One end of the junction is discordant with germline, which a read error may explain. J is TRBJ2-7 and V is TRBV3-1, with unresolved D. Germline V gives CDR1 LGHDT, CDR2 YNNKEL (reference sequence). The CDR3 runs 12 residues. CDR3 in amino acids: CACSLSSYEQYF. CDR3 DNA sequence: TGTGCCTGCAGCCTTTCCTCCTACGAGCAGTACTTC.

The V call is TRBV6-1, the J call TRBJ1-4; D is uncertain. Germline V gene lookup returns CDR1 MNHNS and CDR2 SASEGT. The CDR3 totals 14 residues. The germline V and J ends were trimmed by 5 bases and 7 bases, with 14 bases remaining between them. CDR3 DNA: TGTGCCAGCAGTCTTCAAGGCGCCCTTGAAAAACTGTTTTTT. Its translation: CASSLQGALEKLFF.

This clonotype came up a few times. CDR3 loop: CASTPEQFF. The CDR3 DNA reads TGTGCCAGCACTCCTGAGCAGTTCTTC. The J gene is TRBJ2-1, the V gene TRBV12-3 or TRBV12-4, with D uncertain. Between the trimmed V and J ends, which lost 7 bases and 9 bases, there was a span of 4 bases. The CDR3 totals 9 residues.

This clonotype was detected many times. This rearrangement joins TRBV5-1 to TRBJ1-1; unclear D gene. V shed 0 bases and J shed 5 bases, with 14 bases lying between them. The CDR3 consists of 15 residues. CDR1 is SGHRS, CDR2 YFSETQ, per germline. CDR3 sequence: CASSLGYVSGTEAFF. For the CDR3, the DNA is TGCGCCAGCAGCTTGGGATACGTTTCGGGGACTGAAGCTTTCTTT.

At least ten counts were recorded for this clonotype. This rearrangement joins TRBV3-1 to TRBJ1-3; D remains ambiguous. Germline-derived CDR1 and CDR2 are LGHDT and YNNKEL (reference sequence). This CDR3 region has 14 residues. V was shortened by 4 bases and J by 1 base, with 8 bases between the two germline ends. As DNA, the CDR3 is TGTGCCAGCAGCCCGGGGAGGTCTGGAAACACCATATATTTT. Translating it yields CASSPGRSGNTIYF. The full variable domain, rest sourced from reference TRBV3-1 and TRBJ1-3, is DTAVSQTPKYLVTQMGNDKSIKCEQNLGHDTMYWYKQDSKKFLKIMFSYNNKELIINETVPNRFSPKSPDKAHLNLHINSLELGDSAVYFCASSPGRSGNTIYFGEGSWLTVV.

This clonotype was seen a few times. V usage is TRBV20-1 and J usage is TRBJ1-1; no clear D gene. With 0 bases removed from V and 1 base from J, the gap between germline ends came to 6 bases. The germline gives CDR1 DFQATT, CDR2 SNEGSKA (reference sequence). The length of the CDR3 is 13 residues. CDR3 bases: TGCAGTGCTAGAGAATTTGAGAACACTGAAGCTTTCTTT. Residues: CSAREFENTEAFF.

This clonotype appeared a few times. The chain has TRBV27 and TRBJ2-1, with D unclear. The CDR3 is made up of 16 amino acids. With 6 bases removed from V and 2 bases from J, the gap between germline ends came to 17 bases. The V gene's germline CDR1 is MNHEY and CDR2 SMNVEV (reference sequence). In DNA, the CDR3 is TGTGCCAGCAGCTATACTTGGCAGCCAGCCTACAATGAGCAGTTCTTC. Amino acids: CASSYTWQPAYNEQFF.

This clonotype was detected only once. V gene TRBV3-1 combines with J gene TRBJ1-1; 7 positions agree with TRBD1. This CDR3 has 16 residues. Trimming took 6 bases from V and 5 from J; bases not matched to a gene: 15. The germline CDR1 and CDR2 sequences are LGHDT and YNNKEL (reference sequence). CDR3 protein: CASRRRQGTGWTEAFF. In nucleotides, the CDR3 is TGTGCCAGCAGACGTAGACAGGGAACAGGGTGGACTGAAGCTTTCTTT.

This clonotype was detected many times. The chain combines TRBV3-1 with TRBJ2-7, with D unresolved. The CDR3 sequence is 12 residues long. The ends were cut back, 1 base at V and 0 bases at J, with 1 base in the middle. Germline lookup yields CDR1 LGHDT and CDR2 YNNKEL (reference sequence). Written as DNA, the CDR3 is TGTGCCAGCAGCCAAGCCTCCTACGAGCAGTACTTC. It is translated as CASSQASYEQYF.